The entry that follows covers one T cell receptor beta chain sequence. Its antigen is unidentified. This specimen comes from a study of shared clonotypes between healthy human individuals. The wider study: There were three CD4 naive, three CD4 memory, two CD8 naive and one CD8 memory plates per donor. Overall study findings and caveats: Sampling covered blood only; tissue repertoires likely differ. Represented genetic and exposure-history diversity was restricted by having few donors.

V shed 2 bases and J 4 bases; nucleotides not matched to a gene: 3. CDR3 length: 16 amino acids. Germline loops: CDR1 WNHNN, CDR2 SYGVQD (reference sequence). This table comes from immunoSEQ multiplex PCR, and its TCRdb copy is limited to in-frame clones, with some not included. The sample shows 2 million to 2.5 million clones, 90% to 95% of them seen only once. The sample was naive CD4+ T cells from PBMCs. As to subset: CD45RA+ positively selected. The source of this sequence is a man younger than 35 in good health. Some clones in this sample may be carry-over from other donors' samples. The chain links TRBV10-1 to TRBJ2-1, with 12 nucleotides matching TRBD2. The CDR3 sequence is CASSEILAGGYNEQFF. DNA for the CDR3: TGCGCCAGCAGTGAGATCCTAGCGGGAGGGTACAATGAGCAGTTCTTC.